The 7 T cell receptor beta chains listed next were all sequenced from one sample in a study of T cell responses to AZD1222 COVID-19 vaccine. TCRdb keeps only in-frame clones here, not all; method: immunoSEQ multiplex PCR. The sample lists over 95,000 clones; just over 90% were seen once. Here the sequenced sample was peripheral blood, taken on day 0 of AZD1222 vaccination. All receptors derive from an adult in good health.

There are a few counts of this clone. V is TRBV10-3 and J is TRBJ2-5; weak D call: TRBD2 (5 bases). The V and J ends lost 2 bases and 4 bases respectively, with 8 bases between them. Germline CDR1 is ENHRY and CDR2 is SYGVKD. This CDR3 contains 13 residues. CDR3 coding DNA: TGTGCCATCAGTGAGGGAGAGGGAGAGACCCAGTACTTC. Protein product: CAISEGEGETQYF.

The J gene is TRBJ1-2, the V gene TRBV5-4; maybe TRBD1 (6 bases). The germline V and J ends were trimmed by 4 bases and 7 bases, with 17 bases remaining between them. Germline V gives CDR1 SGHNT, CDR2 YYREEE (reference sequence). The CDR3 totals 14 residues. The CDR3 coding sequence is TGTGCCAGCAGCCGGAAAAGACAGGTTGTTGGCTACACCTTC. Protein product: CASSRKRQVVGYTF.

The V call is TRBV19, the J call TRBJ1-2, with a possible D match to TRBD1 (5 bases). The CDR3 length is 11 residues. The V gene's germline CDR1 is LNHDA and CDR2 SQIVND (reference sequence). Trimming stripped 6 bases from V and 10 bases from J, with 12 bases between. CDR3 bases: TGTGCCAGTAGGGAAACCGGGACCTACACCTTC. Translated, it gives CASRETGTYTF.

The CDR3, as DNA: TGTGCCAGCAGCTTAGGTGGGACCTCGTATGGCTACACCTTC. It encodes CASSLGGTSYGYTF. The rearrangement uses TRBV7-9 and TRBJ1-2; a possible D gene is TRBD1 (5 bases). V lost 1 base to trimming and J lost 5 bases, with 11 bases between them. This CDR3 has 14 residues. Looked up from germline, CDR1 is SEHNR and CDR2 is FQNEAQ (reference sequence).

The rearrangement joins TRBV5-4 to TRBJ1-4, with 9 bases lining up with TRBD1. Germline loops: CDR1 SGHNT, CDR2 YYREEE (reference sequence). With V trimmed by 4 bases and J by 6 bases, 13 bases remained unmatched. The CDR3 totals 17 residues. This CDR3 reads CASSARTGAASDEKLFF. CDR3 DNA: TGTGCCAGCAGCGCTCGGACAGGGGCCGCAAGTGATGAAAAACTGTTTTTT.

The CDR3 here is CASSERFGTGELFF. The CDR3 bases are TGTGCCAGCAGTGAACGGTTCGGGACCGGGGAGCTGTTTTTT. This chain joins TRBV6-1 and TRBJ2-2; D is uncertain. The CDR3 consists of 14 residues. The germline CDR1 and CDR2 sequences are MNHNS and SASEGT. V gave up 2 bases and J gave up 5 bases, with 9 bases separating them.

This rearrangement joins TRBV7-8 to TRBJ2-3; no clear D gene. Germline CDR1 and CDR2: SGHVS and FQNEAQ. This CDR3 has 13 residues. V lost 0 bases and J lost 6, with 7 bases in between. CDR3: CASSLAIWDTQYF. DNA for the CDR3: TGTGCCAGCAGCTTAGCGATTTGGGATACGCAGTATTTT.